The next 16 T cell receptor beta chains were all read from a single sample in a study of response to subunit inactivated influenza vaccine. TCRdb fed the RT-PCR reads into MiXCR, producing one record per CDR3 protein. In the table there are roughly 500,000 distinct CDR3 sequences, about 25% of which are singletons. The sequencing here drew on CD4+ T cells sorted from PBMCs, taken more than 4 days after vaccination. The receptors derive from a man aged 50 to 59 who received an inactivated influenza vaccine.

The V call is TRBV11-2, the J call TRBJ1-1; 10 bases agree with TRBD1. V lost 6 bases to trimming and J lost 1 base; unmatched junction nucleotides: 2. Germline V gene data show CDR1 as SGHAT and CDR2 as FQNNGV. The CDR3 spans 14 residues. The CDR3 region is CASRRDRGNTEAFF. The CDR3 DNA reads as TGTGCCAGCAGGCGGGACAGGGGGAACACTGAAGCTTTCTTT.

V usage is TRBV28 and J usage is TRBJ2-7; D unclear. This CDR3 comprises 14 residues. Trimming left V 1 base short and J 3 bases short, with 10 bases between. CDR1 MDHEN and CDR2 SYDVKM come from the germline V gene. CDR3 coding DNA: TGTGCCAGCAGTTTATCTACAAGATTCTACGAGCAGTACTTC. It translates to CASSLSTRFYEQYF.

A few counts support this clonotype. The chain uses TRBV29-1 and TRBJ2-7; TRBD1 aligns across 7 bases. V lost 7 bases to trimming and J lost 3 bases; unmatched junction nucleotides: 9. Germline assignment: CDR1 SQVTM and CDR2 ANQGSEA. The CDR3 totals 13 residues. CDR3 DNA sequence: TGCAGCGCCTTACAGGGGACAGACTACGAGCAGTACTTC. This codes for CSALQGTDYEQYF.

The J gene is TRBJ2-7, the V gene TRBV6-2 or TRBV6-3, with D unresolved. The CDR3 has 13 amino acids. The germline V gene encodes CDR1 MNHEY and CDR2 SVGEGT. V was pared by 4 bases and J by 0 bases, with 7 bases between. CDR3 in DNA: TGTGCCAGCAGTTCTGGGATCTCCTACGAGCAGTACTTC. Its translation is CASSSGISYEQYF.

This clonotype was seen at least ten times. The V gene is TRBV10-3, the J gene TRBJ2-5; 8 bases match TRBD1. The germline V gene has CDR1 ENHRY and CDR2 SYGVKD. The CDR3 spans 12 residues. Trimming at V came to 10 bases and at J to 5 bases, leaving 6 bases not matched to a gene. In nucleotides, the CDR3 is TGTGCCACCGGGACAGGTGGGGAGACCCAGTACTTC. Translation gives CATGTGGETQYF.

This rearrangement joins TRBV20-1 to TRBJ1-5; 9 bases map to TRBD1. The V gene's germline CDR1 is DFQATT and CDR2 SNEGSKA (reference sequence). V trimming: 0 bases; J trimming: 1 base; junction bases outside the gene matches: 4. The CDR3 runs to 16 residues. CDR3 protein: CSARDLQGASNQPQHF. CDR3 in DNA: TGCAGTGCTAGAGACCTACAGGGGGCAAGCAATCAGCCCCAGCATTTT.

This clonotype was seen more than once but under ten times. The rearrangement links TRBV3-1 to TRBJ2-2; the match to TRBD2 covers 9 bases. Germline CDR1 and CDR2: LGHDT and YNNKEL (reference sequence). This CDR3 has 17 residues. The V and J ends lost 1 base and 0 bases, in that order; junction bases with no gene match: 3. The CDR3 coding sequence is TGTGCCAGCAGCCAAGCGGGACTAGCTGCGAACACCGGGGAGCTGTTTTTT. Translated, it gives CASSQAGLAANTGELFF.

About this clonotype: Germline and junction disagree at one end, which may indicate a read error. The rearrangement joins TRBV12-3 or TRBV12-4 to TRBJ2-1, with 11 bases aligning to TRBD2. This CDR3 has 15 amino acids. The CDR3 is CASSVAGGPNNEQFF. CDR3 bases: TGTGCCAGCAGTGTAGCGGGAGGGCCCAACAATGAGCAGTTCTTC.

The genes are TRBV6-2 or TRBV6-3 and TRBJ2-7; possible D gene TRBD2, 6 bases. This CDR3 has 13 amino acids. The V gene's germline CDR1 is MNHEY and CDR2 SVGEGT. Trimming shortened V by 8 bases and J by 2 bases, and 13 bases separated the two germline ends. CDR3 residues: CASGRTSPYEQYF. CDR3 bases: TGTGCCAGCGGGAGGACCTCCCCCTACGAGCAGTACTTC.

This clonotype was picked up many times. The V gene is TRBV12-3 or TRBV12-4, the J gene TRBJ2-3; D is unclear. V shed 2 bases and J shed 2 bases, with 8 bases lying between them. The CDR3 loop spans 14 amino acids. DNA for the CDR3: TGTGCCAGCAGTTTACTGCAGGTCACAGATACGCAGTATTTT. Translation: CASSLLQVTDTQYF.

This clonotype has more than one count but fewer than ten. The V call is TRBV7-9, the J call TRBJ1-6; TRBD1 aligns across 7 bases. The V and J ends lost 5 bases and 6 bases, in that order; junction bases with no gene match: 1. CDR1 is SEHNR and CDR2 is FQNEAQ in the germline V gene (reference sequence). The CDR3 spans 13 residues. Written as DNA, the CDR3 is TGTGCCAGCAGCGGGGACAGTAATTCACCCCTCCACTTT. Encoded protein: CASSGDSNSPLHF.

This clonotype was seen a handful of times. The V gene is TRBV20-1, the J gene TRBJ1-5; D unresolved. The V gene lost 0 bases and the J gene lost 2 bases, with 11 bases spanning the gap. Germline CDR1 reads DFQATT; CDR2 reads SNEGSKA (reference sequence). This CDR3 region has 15 residues. The CDR3 DNA follows: TGCAGTGCTAGAGATGAAGGTGGGCGCAATCAGCCCCAGCATTTT. It codes for CSARDEGGRNQPQHF.

The rearrangement uses TRBV19 and TRBJ2-3, with 10 bases identical to TRBD2. The CDR3 has 15 residues. Per the germline V gene, CDR1 is LNHDA and CDR2 is SQIVND (reference sequence). Unmatched junction bases numbered 4, after V lost 4 bases and J lost 3 bases. The CDR3, as DNA: TGTGCCAGTAGTACCCTAGCGGGAGCGACAGATACGCAGTATTTT. This encodes CASSTLAGATDTQYF.

This clonotype has a handful of counts. The chain joins TRBV5-1 to TRBJ2-2; unclear D gene. V shed 6 bases and J shed 2 bases, with 8 bases lying between them. CDR3 length: 13 amino acids. Germline CDR1 and CDR2: SGHRS and YFSETQ. The CDR3 sequence is CASNSGNTGELFF. The CDR3 DNA sequence: TGCGCCAGCAACTCAGGAAACACCGGGGAGCTGTTTTTT.

V and J are TRBV28 and TRBJ1-1; D gene ambiguous. With 2 bases removed from V and 7 bases from J, the gap between germline ends came to 8 bases. This CDR3 contains 12 residues. Germline V gives CDR1 MDHEN, CDR2 SYDVKM. CDR3 amino acids: CASSLRSYEAFF. The CDR3 DNA is TGTGCCAGCAGTTTAAGGTCATATGAAGCTTTCTTT. The variable domain in full, with the rest retrieved from reference TRBV28 and TRBJ1-1, is DVKVTQSSRYLVKRTGEKVFLECVQDMDHENMFWYRQDPGLGLRLIYFSYDVKMKEKGDIPEGYSVSREKKERFSLILESASTNQTSMYLCASSLRSYEAFFGQGTRLTVV.

This clonotype has a handful of counts. This chain joins TRBV12-3 or TRBV12-4 and TRBJ2-1, with D possibly matching TRBD2 (6 bases). The CDR3 totals 13 residues. Between the trimmed V and J ends, which lost 10 bases and 6 bases, there was a span of 16 bases. The chain's CDR3 is CATRVAGRNEQFF. The CDR3 DNA sequence: TGTGCCACCCGAGTGGCGGGACGCAATGAGCAGTTCTTC.